The source of this T cell receptor (beta chain) is a study of OX40 agonist ivuxolimab in advanced cancers. The protocol was immunoSEQ multiplex PCR, while the TCRdb copy is restricted to in-frame clones and leaves out a portion. The sample contains 70,000 or so clones, 70% to 90% of which appear only once. Sequencing was performed on CD4+ or CD8+ T cells sorted from blood, taken in a trial of the OX40 agonist ivuxolimab. This receptor was taken from an adult with an advanced solid tumor such as melanoma, head and neck, liver or kidney cancer.

Here the CDR3 reads CASSSGNGVRGDTQYF. The CDR3 nucleotides are TGTGCCAGCAGCTCCGGTAACGGAGTCAGGGGGGATACGCAGTATTTT. V and J are TRBV7-6 and TRBJ2-3; 7 positions agree with TRBD1. This CDR3 is 16 amino acids long. Germline-derived CDR1 and CDR2 are SGHVS and FNYEAQ. The junction had 13 bases not matched to a gene; V was cut back by 4 bases and J by 6 bases.